This entry lists 8 T cell receptor beta chains sequenced from one sample in a study of cytomegalovirus exposure and HLA in healthy donors. Sequencing was performed with immunoSEQ multiplex PCR; in TCRdb, only in-frame clones are kept and a portion is missing. The data contain around 60,000 clones, approximately 95% of them seen just once; the ten biggest clones take up approximately 1.2%. Sequenced input: PBMCs. These receptor sequences come from a woman under 30 in good health and CMV-seronegative.

This chain joins TRBV6-1 and TRBJ1-5; 8 nucleotides line up with TRBD1. The V gene's germline CDR1 is MNHNS and CDR2 SASEGT. The CDR3 loop spans 18 amino acids. The V segment lost 4 bases and the J segment 3 bases; nucleotides outside the gene matches: 14. The DNA of the CDR3 is TGTGCCAGCAGTGTCGACAGGGGCCCTTTGCCAGTCAATCAGCCCCAGCATTTT. The encoded protein is CASSVDRGPLPVNQPQHF.

This chain joins TRBV27 and TRBJ2-5; 10 bases are shared with TRBD2. The V and J ends lost 2 bases and 5 bases, in that order; junction bases with no gene match: 20. The CDR3 covers 20 residues. Germline V gene lookup returns CDR1 MNHEY and CDR2 SMNVEV (reference sequence). CDR3 loop: CASSLRGSLAGDVWGETQYF. CDR3 in DNA: TGTGCCAGCAGTTTACGGGGATCGCTAGCGGGGGATGTTTGGGGGGAGACCCAGTACTTC.

This chain links TRBV5-1 with TRBJ2-6; 12 bases are shared with TRBD1. V was pared by 4 bases and J by 2 bases, with 4 bases of the junction left unmatched. This CDR3 comprises 17 residues. Germline lookup yields CDR1 SGHRS and CDR2 YFSETQ. The CDR3 reads CASSLGTGGAGANVLTF. The CDR3 DNA reads as TGCGCCAGCAGCCTAGGGACAGGGGGCGCTGGGGCCAACGTCCTGACTTTC. Full variable domain (outside the CDR3, taken from reference TRBV5-1 and TRBJ2-6): KAGVTQTPRYLIKTRGQQVTLSCSPISGHRSVSWYQQTPGQGLQFLFEYFSETQRNKGNFPGRFSGRQFSNSRSEMNVSTLELGDSALYLCASSLGTGGAGANVLTFGAGSRLTVL.

The V and J genes are TRBV7-2 and TRBJ2-5; 7 positions agree with TRBD2. Germline V gives CDR1 SGHTA, CDR2 FQGNSA. The ends lost 2 bases at V and 10 bases at J; junction bases unmatched: 7. This CDR3 is built from 13 residues. Here the CDR3 DNA reads TGTGCCAGCAGCTTATCACGGCGGGGGAACCAGTACTTC. Translating gives CASSLSRRGNQYF.

The V gene is TRBV7-2, the J gene TRBJ2-3; 14 bases are a match to TRBD2. The CDR3 is made up of 18 amino acids. V was clipped by 4 bases and J by 0 bases; unmatched bases: 6. The V gene's germline CDR1 is SGHTA and CDR2 FQGNSA. In nucleotides, the CDR3 is TGTGCCAGCAGCTCCATGACTAGCGGGAGGGGAAGCACAGATACGCAGTATTTT. Translating gives CASSSMTSGRGSTDTQYF.

The count of this clone is one. The chain recombines TRBV28 with TRBJ2-1; D possibly corresponds to TRBD1 (6 bases). CDR1 MDHEN and CDR2 SYDVKM come from the germline V gene. The CDR3 has 15 residues. V lost 3 bases and J 8 bases, leaving 17 bases between the germline ends. The CDR3 protein is CASSLFPGRGDEQFF. CDR3 coding DNA: TGTGCCAGCAGTTTGTTCCCCGGCAGGGGTGATGAGCAGTTCTTC.

This clone has just one count. The genes are TRBV18 and TRBJ1-2; D perhaps matches TRBD1 (6 bases). The V and J ends lost 3 bases and 0 bases respectively, with 11 bases between them. The CDR3 has 15 amino acids. Germline V gene sequence: CDR1 KGHSH, CDR2 LQKENI. The CDR3 sequence is CASSPRDTSNYGYTF. CDR3 DNA sequence: TGTGCCAGCTCACCCCGGGACACCTCTAACTATGGCTACACCTTC.

The chain uses TRBV19 and TRBJ2-3, with a tentative D call TRBD1 (6 bases). The length of the CDR3 is 15 residues. The V gene's germline CDR1 is LNHDA and CDR2 SQIVND (reference sequence). V lost 7 bases and J 3 bases, leaving 17 bases between the germline ends. DNA of the CDR3: TGTGCCAGTACCCTGGGGGCAAGAGGGACAGATACGCAGTATTTT. Its translation: CASTLGARGTDTQYF.